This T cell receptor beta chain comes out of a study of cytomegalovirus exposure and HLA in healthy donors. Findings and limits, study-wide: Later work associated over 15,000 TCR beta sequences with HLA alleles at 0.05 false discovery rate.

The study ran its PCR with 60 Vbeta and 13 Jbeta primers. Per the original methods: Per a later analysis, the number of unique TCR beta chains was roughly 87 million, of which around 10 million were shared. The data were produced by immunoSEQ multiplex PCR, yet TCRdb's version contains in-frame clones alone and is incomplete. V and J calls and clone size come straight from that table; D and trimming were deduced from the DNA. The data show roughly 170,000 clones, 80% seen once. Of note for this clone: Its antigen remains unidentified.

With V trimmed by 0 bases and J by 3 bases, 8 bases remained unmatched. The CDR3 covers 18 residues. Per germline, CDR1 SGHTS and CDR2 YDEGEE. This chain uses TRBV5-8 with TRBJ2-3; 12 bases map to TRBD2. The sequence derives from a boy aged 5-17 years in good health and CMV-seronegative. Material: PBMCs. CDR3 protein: CASSLAASGGAFTDTQYF. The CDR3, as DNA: TGTGCCAGCAGCTTGGCCGCTAGCGGGGGGGCCTTTACAGATACGCAGTATTTT.